A selection of T cell receptor beta chains follows, all from one sample in a study of blood T cell repertoires in COVID-19. The method was immunoSEQ multiplex PCR; TCRdb's version includes in-frame clones alone and lacks a portion of them. The repertoire consists of under 250,000 clones, with around three quarters occurring once and the leading ten covering approximately 6.6%. The source material was peripheral blood. The source of these receptors is a woman between 65 and 79 years old with acute or convalescent COVID-19. The CDR3 runs from the conserved cysteine through the conserved F or W. D genes are given only for firm matches. The size field is filled for only some rows; it gives once, few, many or a size class.

-	-	TRBJ2-1	13	TRBV19	CASSMATGSEQFF	TGTGCCAGTAGTATGGCGACAGGCAGTGAGCAGTTCTTC
many	-	TRBJ1-5	15	TRBV6-6	CASSETGTSNQPQHF	TGTGCCAGCAGCGAAACAGGGACTAGCAATCAGCCCCAGCATTTT
once	-	TRBJ2-6	15	TRBV20-1	CSASDLAAGANVLTF	TGCAGTGCTAGTGACCTTGCAGCTGGGGCCAACGTCCTGACTTTC
few	-	TRBJ1-6	14	TRBV5-1	CASSGGGYNSPLHF	TGCGCCAGCAGCGGCGGTGGGTATAATTCACCCCTCCACTTT
-	-	TRBJ2-6	15	TRBV7-2	CASSFQGSGANVLTF	TGTGCCAGCAGCTTTCAGGGTTCTGGGGCCAACGTCCTGACTTTC
-	-	TRBJ2-3	14	TRBV11-2	CASSLDASGNTQYF	TGTGCCAGCAGCTTAGATGCGTCGGGTAATACGCAGTATTTT
-	-	TRBJ1-3	14	TRBV18	CASSPNSSGNTIYF	TGTGCCAGCTCACCAAACAGCTCTGGAAACACCATATATTTT
-	TRBD1	TRBJ1-3	16	TRBV6-6	CASSRSGTASGNTIYF	TGTGCCAGCAGTCGATCCGGGACAGCCTCTGGAAACACCATATATTTT
-	TRBD1	TRBJ1-4	15	TRBV27	CASSRLTGIREKLFF	TGTGCCAGCAGCCGGCTGACAGGGATACGTGAAAAACTGTTTTTT
-	-	TRBJ1-2	14	TRBV10-3	CAISESSRIYGYTF	TGTGCCATCAGTGAGTCGTCGCGGATCTATGGCTACACCTTC
-	-	TRBJ2-6	13	TRBV13	CASSVSGANVLTF	TGTGCCAGCTCCGTCTCTGGGGCCAACGTCCTGACTTTC
-	-	TRBJ1-1	13	TRBV2	CASRGEGYTEAFF	TGTGCCAGCCGGGGGGAGGGCTACACTGAAGCTTTCTTT
-	-	TRBJ2-7	13	TRBV18	CASSPAGGARQYF	TGTGCCAGCTCACCAGCTGGGGGGGCCAGGCAGTACTTC
-	-	TRBJ2-3	13	TRBV10-3	CAISELIGDTQYF	TGTGCCATCAGTGAGTTAATCGGAGATACGCAGTATTTT
-	TRBD2	TRBJ2-5	15	TRBV7-3	CASSLSSGGAETQYF	TGTGCCAGCAGCTTATCTAGCGGGGGGGCGGAGACCCAGTACTTC
-	TRBD1	TRBJ2-5	16	TRBV3-1/TRBV3-2	CASSQGVGTGGETQYF	TGTGCCAGCAGCCAGGGGGTCGGGACAGGGGGAGAGACCCAGTACTTC
-	TRBD2	TRBJ2-4	13	TRBV18	CASSRGGENIQYF	TGTGCCAGCTCAAGGGGAGGGGAAAACATTCAGTACTTC
-	-	TRBJ2-5	14	TRBV14	CASSPRAGQETQYF	TGTGCCAGCAGCCCCCGGGCGGGGCAAGAGACCCAGTACTTC
-	TRBD2	TRBJ2-3	16	TRBV7-2	CASSLVLAGGRGTQYF	TGTGCCAGCAGCTTAGTCTTAGCGGGGGGGCGAGGTACGCAGTATTTT
-	TRBD1	TRBJ1-4	15	TRBV7-2	CASSLLGQGNEKLFF	TGTGCCAGCAGCTTACTGGGACAGGGCAATGAAAAACTGTTTTTT
-	TRBD2	TRBJ2-1	18	TRBV4-3	CASSQDSAGGRTYNEQFF	TGCGCCAGCAGCCAAGACTCGGCGGGGGGGCGGACCTACAATGAGCAGTTCTTC
-	-	TRBJ2-5	16	TRBV6-1	CASSEAGGGIKETQYF	TGTGCCAGCAGTGAAGCTGGCGGAGGTATCAAAGAGACCCAGTACTTC
few	TRBD2	TRBJ2-1	16	TRBV7-2	CASSPRTSGGALEQFF	TGTGCCAGCAGCCCGAGGACTAGCGGGGGGGCCCTTGAGCAGTTCTTC
once	TRBD1	TRBJ1-2	15	TRBV6-5	CASSFDRAPYYGYTF	TGTGCCAGCAGCTTTGACAGGGCGCCCTACTATGGCTACACCTTC
-	TRBD1	TRBJ2-2	17	TRBV4-3	CASSQGQGARYTGELFF	TGCGCCAGCAGCCAAGGACAGGGGGCGCGGTACACCGGGGAGCTGTTTTTT
-	-	TRBJ2-1	13	TRBV11-3	CASSSPSNSEQFF	TGTGCCAGCAGCTCCCCATCGAATAGTGAGCAGTTCTTC
-	TRBD2	TRBJ2-5	16	TRBV2	CASSGLAGGPGETQYF	TGTGCCAGCAGTGGACTAGCGGGGGGGCCGGGGGAGACCCAGTACTTC
-	TRBD2	TRBJ2-7	14	TRBV2	CASRLAGLSYEQYF	TGTGCCAGCAGACTAGCGGGTCTTTCCTACGAGCAGTACTTC
few	TRBD1	TRBJ2-3	15	TRBV10-3	CAIGSGTGNTDTQYF	TGTGCCATCGGTTCCGGGACAGGGAACACAGATACGCAGTATTTT
-	-	TRBJ2-5	12	TRBV29-1	CSVLPGQETQYF	TGCAGCGTTCTTCCGGGACAAGAGACCCAGTACTTC
-	TRBD2	TRBJ2-3	15	TRBV6-1	CASSESGGGGHTQYF	TGTGCCAGCAGTGAATCTGGCGGGGGGGGTCATACGCAGTATTTT
once	-	TRBJ2-1	17	TRBV24-1	CATSDSTGGGRPGEQFF	TGTGCCACCAGTGATTCGACGGGGGGCGGTAGACCCGGGGAGCAGTTCTTC
-	-	TRBJ1-2	13	TRBV28	CASTGRPNYGYTF	TGTGCCAGCACAGGCAGGCCTAACTATGGCTACACCTTC
-	-	TRBJ2-6	16	TRBV29-1	CSVSSVGLSGANVLTF	TGCAGCGTTTCGTCGGTTGGGCTGTCCGGGGCCAACGTCCTGACTTTC
-	-	TRBJ2-7	14	TRBV2	CASTLTASTYEQYF	TGTGCCAGCACTCTCACGGCTAGTACTTACGAGCAGTACTTC
-	-	TRBJ2-3	15	TRBV11-3	CASSPSEDPTDTQYF	TGTGCCAGCAGCCCTAGTGAGGATCCCACAGATACGCAGTATTTT
-	-	TRBJ2-7	15	TRBV6-5	CASSYLTGGGYEQYF	TGTGCCAGCAGCTACCTTACAGGGGGGGGTTACGAGCAGTACTTC
-	TRBD1	TRBJ1-6	14	TRBV25-1	CASSGDRGRSPLHF	TGTGCCAGCAGTGGAGACAGGGGTCGTTCACCCCTCCACTTT
-	TRBD1	TRBJ1-4	16	TRBV15	CATSRDRQGLGEKLFF	TGTGCCACCAGCAGAGATAGACAGGGGCTTGGAGAAAAACTGTTTTTT
-	TRBD2	TRBJ2-2	14	TRBV4-3	CASSRRLAGGELFF	TGCGCCAGCAGCCGGCGACTAGCAGGCGGGGAGCTGTTTTTT